This T cell receptor (beta chain) was identified during a study of Graves' ophthalmopathy and Graves' hyperthyroidism. Researchers took RNA transcripts and amplified TCR beta CDR3 regions from them. HTBI primers primed a first-round RT-PCR, and a second-round multiplex PCR followed. TCRdb independently ran MiXCR on the multiplex PCR reads; one entry per CDR3 protein. This table holds around 590,000 distinct CDR3 sequences, approximately 37% found once. Physicians reached a diagnosis by relying on clinical symptoms, serum thyroxine, TRAb, thyroid ultrasound and orbital computed tomography. The CDR3 is made up of 14 amino acids. CDR1 and CDR2 (germline): DFQATT, SNEGSKA (reference sequence). V lost 4 bases to trimming and J lost 5 bases; unmatched junction nucleotides: 8.

Sequenced input: peripheral blood or thyroid tissue (not recorded which). The receptor was derived from an adult man with Graves' hyperthyroidism. The chain couples TRBV20-1 to TRBJ2-7, with 10 bases matching TRBD1. This CDR3 is CSAKAGTGVHEQYF. The CDR3, as DNA: TGCAGTGCTAAAGCCGGGACAGGGGTCCACGAGCAGTACTTC.